The 8 T cell receptor beta chains in this list originate from one sample, sequenced in a study of healthy donors' naive CD4 and CD8 T cells. A linear amplification protocol produced the TCR libraries from 400 to 550 ng of total RNA. TCRdb used MiXCR to reprocess the reads, holding one entry per CDR3 protein. This sample has 200,000 or so distinct CDR3 sequences, with around 80% found just once. What was sequenced was naive CD4+ and CD8+ T cells sorted from blood, pooled from several donors. Receptors were obtained from a pool of human donors in good health; the sample pools cells from several healthy donors.

The CDR3 bases are TGTGCCACCAGCAGAGCTGAAAGTTTTGAGCAGTTCTTC. Translated, it gives CATSRAESFEQFF. This sequence joins TRBV15 and TRBJ2-1; D unclear. Trimming shortened V by 1 base and J by 9 bases, and 10 bases separated the two germline ends. The CDR3 is 13 residues long. Germline V gene sequence: CDR1 LNHNV, CDR2 YYDKDF (reference sequence). The full variable domain, with the rest looked up from reference TRBV15 and TRBJ2-1, is DAMVIQNPRYQVTQFGKPVTLSCSQTLNHNVMYWYQQKSSQAPKLLFHYYDKDFNNEADTPDNFQSRRPNTSFCFLDIRSPGLGDTAMYLCATSRAESFEQFFGPGTRLTVL.

The chain joins TRBV10-3 to TRBJ2-1, with D perhaps TRBD2 (5 bases). This CDR3 has 13 residues. Germline CDR1 ENHRY, CDR2 SYGVKD. V lost 7 bases and J 4 bases, leaving 11 bases between the germline ends. CDR3 coding DNA: TGTGCCATCAACAGCGGACCTTACAATGAGCAGTTCTTC. Protein sequence: CAINSGPYNEQFF.

This clonotype turned up a few times. The V and J genes are TRBV30 and TRBJ1-3; tentatively, D is TRBD1 (5 bases). Trimming pared 0 bases from V and 4 bases from J, leaving 10 bases between. This CDR3 is built from 14 residues. Germline CDR1 reads GTSNPN; CDR2 reads SVGIG (reference sequence). This chain's CDR3 is CAWSVLTEGNTIYF. The CDR3 nucleotides are TGTGCCTGGAGTGTACTGACAGAGGGAAACACCATATATTTT.

This clonotype occurred once. The chain carries TRBV6-5 and TRBJ2-7; D is unresolved. V lost 0 bases, J lost 4 bases, and 16 bases lay in between. Looked up from germline, CDR1 is MNHEY and CDR2 is SVGAGI. This CDR3 contains 16 residues. The CDR3 loop reads CASSYSTGETFYEQYF. The CDR3 DNA is TGTGCCAGCAGTTACTCAACTGGGGAAACATTTTACGAGCAGTACTTC.

This clonotype was detected only once. The chain uses TRBV6-5 and TRBJ1-1, with D perhaps matching TRBD1 (6 bases). The CDR3 extends over 18 amino acids. V lost 0 bases, J lost 3 bases, and 20 bases lay in between. Germline CDR1 and CDR2: MNHEY and SVGAGI. The CDR3, as DNA: TGTGCCAGCAGTTACTCCCGCCCCGGGGGGCTGGTAGACACTGAAGCTTTCTTT. Translation: CASSYSRPGGLVDTEAFF.

The chain employs TRBV12-3 or TRBV12-4 and TRBJ2-7; perhaps TRBD2 as D (5 bases). V lost 5 bases and J 3 bases, leaving 14 bases between the germline ends. This CDR3 contains 14 residues. The CDR3 bases are TGTGCCAGCAGTCCTTCCGGGATCCTCTACGAGCAGTACTTC. The encoded protein is CASSPSGILYEQYF.

V and J are TRBV15 and TRBJ2-3; D is unresolved. Germline V gives CDR1 LNHNV, CDR2 YYDKDF (reference sequence). This CDR3 region has 13 residues. V dropped 3 bases and J dropped 4 bases, with 8 bases sitting between them. Here the CDR3 DNA reads TGTGCCACCAGCAGTTCCAGATCAGATACGCAGTATTTT. Translating it yields CATSSSRSDTQYF.

The V and J genes are TRBV29-1 and TRBJ2-1; tentative D call: TRBD2 (6 bases). V lost 4 bases and J 0 bases, leaving 10 bases between the germline ends. The V gene's germline CDR1 is SQVTM and CDR2 ANQGSEA. CDR3 length: 14 amino acids. The CDR3 loop is CSVARESSYNEQFF. The CDR3 coding sequence is TGCAGCGTTGCCCGGGAGAGCTCCTACAATGAGCAGTTCTTC.